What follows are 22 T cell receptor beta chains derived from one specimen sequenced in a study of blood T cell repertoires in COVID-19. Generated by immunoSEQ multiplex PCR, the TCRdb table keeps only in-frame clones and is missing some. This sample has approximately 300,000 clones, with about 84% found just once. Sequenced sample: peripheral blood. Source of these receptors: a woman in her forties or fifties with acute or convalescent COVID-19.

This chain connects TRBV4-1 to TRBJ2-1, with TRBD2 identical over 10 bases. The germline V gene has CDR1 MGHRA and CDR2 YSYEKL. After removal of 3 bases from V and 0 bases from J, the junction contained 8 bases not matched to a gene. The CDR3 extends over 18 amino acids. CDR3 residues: CASSHRILAGGSYNEQFF. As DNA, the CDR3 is TGCGCCAGCAGCCACCGGATTTTAGCGGGAGGCTCCTACAATGAGCAGTTCTTC.

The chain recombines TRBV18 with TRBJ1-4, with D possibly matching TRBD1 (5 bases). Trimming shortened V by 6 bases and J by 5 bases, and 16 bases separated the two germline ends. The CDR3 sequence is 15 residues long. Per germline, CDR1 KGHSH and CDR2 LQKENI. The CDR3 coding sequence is TGTGCCAGCTCGTCAGGGCGGGAAGGGAATGAAAAACTGTTTTTT. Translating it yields CASSSGREGNEKLFF.

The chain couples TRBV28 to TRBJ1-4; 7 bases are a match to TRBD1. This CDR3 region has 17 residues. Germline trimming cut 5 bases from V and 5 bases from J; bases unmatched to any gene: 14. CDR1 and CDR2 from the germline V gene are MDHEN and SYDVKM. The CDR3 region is CASSPEGYRGPNEKLFF. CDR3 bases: TGTGCCAGCAGTCCGGAAGGCTACAGGGGCCCCAATGAAAAACTGTTTTTT.

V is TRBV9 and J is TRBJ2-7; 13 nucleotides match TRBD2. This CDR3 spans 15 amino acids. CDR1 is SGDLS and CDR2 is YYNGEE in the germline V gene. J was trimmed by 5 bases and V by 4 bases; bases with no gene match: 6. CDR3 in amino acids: CASSRSGTSGDEQYF. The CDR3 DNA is TGTGCCAGCAGCAGGTCCGGGACTAGCGGGGACGAGCAGTACTTC.

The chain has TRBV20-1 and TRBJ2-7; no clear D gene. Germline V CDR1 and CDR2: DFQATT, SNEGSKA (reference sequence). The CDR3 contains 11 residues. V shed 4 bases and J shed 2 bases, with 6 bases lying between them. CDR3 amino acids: CSAKQTYEQYF. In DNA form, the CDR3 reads TGCAGTGCTAAACAAACCTACGAGCAGTACTTC.

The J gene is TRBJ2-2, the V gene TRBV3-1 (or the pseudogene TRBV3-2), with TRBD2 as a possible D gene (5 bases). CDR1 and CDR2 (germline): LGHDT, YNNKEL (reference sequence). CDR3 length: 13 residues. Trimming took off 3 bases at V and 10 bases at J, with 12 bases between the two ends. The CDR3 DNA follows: TGTGCCAGCAGCCAGACTACCCGGTCGGAGCTGTTTTTT. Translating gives CASSQTTRSELFF.

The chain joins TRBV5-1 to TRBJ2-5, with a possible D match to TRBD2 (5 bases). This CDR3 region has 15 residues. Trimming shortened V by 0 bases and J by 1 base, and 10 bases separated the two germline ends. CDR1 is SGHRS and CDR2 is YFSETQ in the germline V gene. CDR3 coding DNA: TGCGCCAGCAGCTTGGCCGGGATACTCCAAGAGACCCAGTACTTC. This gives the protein CASSLAGILQETQYF.

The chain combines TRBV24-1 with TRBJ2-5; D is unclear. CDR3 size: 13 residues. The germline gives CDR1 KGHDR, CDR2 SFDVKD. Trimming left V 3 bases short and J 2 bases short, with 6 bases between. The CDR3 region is CATSDPPQETQYF. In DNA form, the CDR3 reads TGTGCCACCAGTGATCCCCCACAAGAGACCCAGTACTTC.

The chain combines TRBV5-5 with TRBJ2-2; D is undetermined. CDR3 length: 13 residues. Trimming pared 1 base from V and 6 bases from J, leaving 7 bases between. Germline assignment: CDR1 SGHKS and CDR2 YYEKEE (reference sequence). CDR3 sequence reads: CASSLIAAGELFF. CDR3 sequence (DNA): TGTGCCAGCAGCTTGATAGCCGCCGGGGAGCTGTTTTTT.

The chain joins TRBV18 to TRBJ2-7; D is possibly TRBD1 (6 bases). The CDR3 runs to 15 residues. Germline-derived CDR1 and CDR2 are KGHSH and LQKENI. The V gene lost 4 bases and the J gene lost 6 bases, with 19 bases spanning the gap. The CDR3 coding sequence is TGTGCCAGCTCACTAATCCCAGGGGAACCTTCCGAGCAGTACTTC. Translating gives CASSLIPGEPSEQYF.

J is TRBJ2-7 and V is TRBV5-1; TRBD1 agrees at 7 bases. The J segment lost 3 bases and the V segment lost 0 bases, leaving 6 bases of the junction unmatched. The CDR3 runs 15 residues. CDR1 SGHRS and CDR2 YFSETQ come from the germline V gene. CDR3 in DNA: TGCGCCAGCAGCTTGGGTAGCAGGGGGATCTACGAGCAGTACTTC. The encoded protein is CASSLGSRGIYEQYF.

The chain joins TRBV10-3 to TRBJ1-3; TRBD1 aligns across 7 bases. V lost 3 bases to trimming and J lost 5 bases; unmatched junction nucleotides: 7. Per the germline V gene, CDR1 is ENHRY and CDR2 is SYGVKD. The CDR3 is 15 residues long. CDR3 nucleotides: TGTGCCATCAGTGAAGGCCAGGGGGACAGAAACACCATATATTTT. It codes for CAISEGQGDRNTIYF.

The chain's CDR3 is CASSTTRITGELFF. The CDR3 coding sequence is TGTGCCAGCAGTACAACTAGGATCACCGGGGAGCTGTTTTTT. The V call is TRBV6-2 or TRBV6-3, the J call TRBJ2-2; perhaps TRBD2 as D (5 bases). CDR3 size: 14 residues. In germline, CDR1 is MNHEY, CDR2 SVGEGT. V lost 5 bases, J lost 4 bases, and 11 bases lay in between.

CDR3 in DNA: TGTGCCAGCAGCGTATCGATAGAGTTGGAAAAACTGTTTTTT. Amino acid sequence: CASSVSIELEKLFF. The rearrangement joins TRBV9 to TRBJ1-4; no clear D gene. This CDR3 region has 14 residues. Germline V gene sequence: CDR1 SGDLS, CDR2 YYNGEE. Trimming took 1 base from V and 8 from J, leaving 12 bases between them.

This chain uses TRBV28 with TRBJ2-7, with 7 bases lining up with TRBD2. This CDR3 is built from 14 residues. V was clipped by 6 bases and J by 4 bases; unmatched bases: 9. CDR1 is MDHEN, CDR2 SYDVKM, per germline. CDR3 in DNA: TGTGCCAGCAGCCAGAGCGGGGCCGGGTACGAGCAGTACTTC. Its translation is CASSQSGAGYEQYF.

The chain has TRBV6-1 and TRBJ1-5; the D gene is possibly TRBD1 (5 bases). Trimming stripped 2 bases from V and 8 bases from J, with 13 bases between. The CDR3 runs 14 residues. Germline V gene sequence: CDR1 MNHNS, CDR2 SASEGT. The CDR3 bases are TGTGCCAGCAGTGAATCAGGGCCCCGGGAGCCCCAGCATTTT. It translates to CASSESGPREPQHF.

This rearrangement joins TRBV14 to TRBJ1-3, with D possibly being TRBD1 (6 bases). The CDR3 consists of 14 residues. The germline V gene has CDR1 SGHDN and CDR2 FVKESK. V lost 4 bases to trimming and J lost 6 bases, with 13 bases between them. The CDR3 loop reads CASSPQQGLNTIYF. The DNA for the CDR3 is TGTGCCAGCAGCCCTCAACAGGGTCTAAACACCATATATTTT.

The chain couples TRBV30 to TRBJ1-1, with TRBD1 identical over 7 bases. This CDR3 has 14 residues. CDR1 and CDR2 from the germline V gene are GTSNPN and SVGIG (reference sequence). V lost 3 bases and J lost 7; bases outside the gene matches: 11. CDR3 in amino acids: CAWRRADRVNEAFF. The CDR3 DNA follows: TGTGCCTGGAGGAGGGCAGACAGGGTAAATGAAGCTTTCTTT.

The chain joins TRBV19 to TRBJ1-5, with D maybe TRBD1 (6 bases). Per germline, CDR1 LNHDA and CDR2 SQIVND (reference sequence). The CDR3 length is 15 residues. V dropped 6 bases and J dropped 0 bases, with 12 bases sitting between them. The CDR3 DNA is TGTGCCAGTAGCCAAACAGGGTCTAGCAATCAGCCCCAGCATTTT. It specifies CASSQTGSSNQPQHF.

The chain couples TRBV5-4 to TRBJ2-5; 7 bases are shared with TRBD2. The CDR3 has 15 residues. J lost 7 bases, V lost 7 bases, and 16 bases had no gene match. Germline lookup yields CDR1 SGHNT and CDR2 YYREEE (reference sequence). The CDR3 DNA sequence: TGTGCCAGCCGTCCCTCCGGGACTACCCTTCGGACCCAGTACTTC. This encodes CASRPSGTTLRTQYF.

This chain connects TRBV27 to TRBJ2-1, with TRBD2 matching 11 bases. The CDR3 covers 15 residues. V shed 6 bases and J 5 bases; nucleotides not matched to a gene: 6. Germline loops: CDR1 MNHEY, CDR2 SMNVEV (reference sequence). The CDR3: CASSQRGLADNEQFF. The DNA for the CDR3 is TGTGCCAGCAGCCAAAGGGGACTAGCGGACAATGAGCAGTTCTTC.

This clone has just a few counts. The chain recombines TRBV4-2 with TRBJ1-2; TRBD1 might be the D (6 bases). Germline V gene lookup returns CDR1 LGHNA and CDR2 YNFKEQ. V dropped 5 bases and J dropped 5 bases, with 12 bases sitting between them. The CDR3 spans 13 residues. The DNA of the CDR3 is TGTGCCAGCAGCGAAACAGGGTCTTATGGCTACACCTTC. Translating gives CASSETGSYGYTF.